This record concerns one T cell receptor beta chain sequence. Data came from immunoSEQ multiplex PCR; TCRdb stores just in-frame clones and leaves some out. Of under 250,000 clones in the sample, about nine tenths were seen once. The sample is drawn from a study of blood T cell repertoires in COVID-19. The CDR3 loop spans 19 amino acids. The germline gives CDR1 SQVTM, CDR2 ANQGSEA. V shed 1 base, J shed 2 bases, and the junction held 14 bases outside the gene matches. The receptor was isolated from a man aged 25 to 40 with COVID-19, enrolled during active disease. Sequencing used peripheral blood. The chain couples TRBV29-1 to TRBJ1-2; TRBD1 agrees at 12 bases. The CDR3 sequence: CSVEGFTGTGGWENYGYTF. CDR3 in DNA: TGCAGCGTTGAAGGCTTTACCGGGACAGGGGGCTGGGAGAACTATGGCTACACCTTC.